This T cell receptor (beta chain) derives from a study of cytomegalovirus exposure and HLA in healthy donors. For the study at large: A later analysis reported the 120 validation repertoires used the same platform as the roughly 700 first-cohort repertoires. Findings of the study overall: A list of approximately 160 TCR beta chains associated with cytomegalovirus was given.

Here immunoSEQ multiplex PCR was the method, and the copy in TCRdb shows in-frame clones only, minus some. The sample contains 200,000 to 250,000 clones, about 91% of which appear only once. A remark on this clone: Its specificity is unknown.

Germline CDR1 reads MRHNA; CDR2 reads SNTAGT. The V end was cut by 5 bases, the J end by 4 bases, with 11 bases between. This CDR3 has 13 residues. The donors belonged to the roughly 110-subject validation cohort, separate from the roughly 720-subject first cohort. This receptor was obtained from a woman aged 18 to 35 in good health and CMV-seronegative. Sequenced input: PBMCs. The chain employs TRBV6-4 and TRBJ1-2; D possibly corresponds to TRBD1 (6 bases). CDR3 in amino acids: CASSPDSSYGYTF. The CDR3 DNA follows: TGTGCCAGCAGTCCGGACAGCAGCTATGGCTACACCTTC.